One TCR beta chain is described in this entry. The junction and the germline gene differ at one end; a read error may be behind it. The data were obtained in a study of T cells in Graves' hyperthyroidism and ophthalmopathy. TCR beta CDR3 region amplification was performed from RNA transcripts. The HTBI primer set was used in a first-round RT-PCR of the TCR CDR3. TCRdb re-called the multiplex PCR reads through MiXCR, storing one row per CDR3 protein. The sample carries hundreds of thousands of distinct CDR3 sequences, roughly a third recorded once. This TCR came from a woman aged 35 to 49 with Graves' hyperthyroidism. Sequenced: blood.

CDR3 sequence: CASSPSGEETQSF. Written as DNA, the CDR3 is TGTGCCAGCAGCCCTAGCGGGGAAGAGACCCAGTCCTTC. The rearrangement joins TRBV7-2 to TRBJ2-7; 9 bases are shared with TRBD2. The CDR3 length is 13 residues. CDR1 is SGHTA and CDR2 is FQGNSA in the germline V gene.